One sample yielded the 3 T cell receptor beta chains listed below, sequenced in a study of cytomegalovirus exposure and HLA in healthy donors. PCR was performed using 60 Vbeta and 13 Jbeta primers. The method was immunoSEQ multiplex PCR; TCRdb's version includes in-frame clones alone and lacks a portion of them. The repertoire holds about 130,000 clones, with approximately 83% as singletons. The sequenced sample was PBMCs. These receptors were obtained from a girl under 10 years old in good health and CMV-seronegative.

V is TRBV18 and J is TRBJ2-1; 7 positions agree with TRBD2. The V and J ends lost 1 base and 5 bases, in that order; junction bases with no gene match: 5. CDR1 is KGHSH and CDR2 is LQKENI in the germline V gene. The length of the CDR3 is 15 residues. In nucleotides, the CDR3 is TGTGCCAGCTCACCACAAGGGAGGGTCCACAATGAGCAGTTCTTC. Its protein is CASSPQGRVHNEQFF.

The chain uses TRBV7-2 and TRBJ1-1, with a possible D match to TRBD1 (5 bases). Germline V gene data show CDR1 as SGHTA and CDR2 as FQGNSA. Trimming removed 0 bases from V and 8 bases from J, with 16 bases in between. The CDR3 has 15 amino acids. CDR3 region: CASSLAPGTPREAFF. CDR3 DNA sequence: TGTGCCAGCAGCTTAGCGCCCGGGACTCCGAGGGAAGCTTTCTTT.

The chain carries TRBV13 and TRBJ1-1; D may be TRBD1 (5 bases). The CDR3 has 14 residues. The germline V gene has CDR1 PRHDT and CDR2 FYEKMQ (reference sequence). Trimming left V 1 base short and J 1 base short, with 7 bases between. The CDR3 loop is CASSLDQGNTEAFF. The DNA for the CDR3 is TGTGCCAGCAGCTTAGATCAGGGGAACACTGAAGCTTTCTTT.